This TCR beta chain was recorded in a study of cytomegalovirus exposure and HLA in healthy donors. The PCR ran on 60 Vbeta and 13 Jbeta primers. Some clones are missing from TCRdb's copy, which holds only in-frame ones; the method was immunoSEQ multiplex PCR. Found here are 150,000 to 200,000 clones, around four fifths of them singletons; the top ten hold 0.95% to 1.4%. Per germline, CDR1 MRHNA and CDR2 SNTAGT. The V gene end was trimmed by 4 bases and the J gene end by 5 bases; junction bases not matched to a gene: 9. This CDR3 is 15 amino acids long. This sequence was found in a middle-aged woman in good health and CMV-seronegative. This sequence joins TRBV6-4 and TRBJ2-5; 8 nucleotides line up with TRBD2. The sample comprised PBMCs. The CDR3 protein is CASSVVAGLRETQYF. The CDR3 coding sequence is TGTGCCAGCAGTGTGGTAGCGGGACTACGGGAGACCCAGTACTTC.